This note documents a single T cell receptor beta chain sequence. The data derive from a study of blood T cell repertoires in COVID-19. The wider study: COVID-19 samples collected from the United States, Italy and Spain covered acute and convalescent phases. Sample material is recorded as cDNA or gDNA derived from T cells, B-cell-depleted T cells, or PBMCs.

Clones were sequenced by immunoSEQ multiplex PCR, and TCRdb holds only the in-frame ones, with some missing. Here the sample spans around 270,000 clones, 84% being singletons. The CDR3 consists of 15 residues. V was pared by 1 base and J by 3 bases, with 6 bases of the junction left unmatched. Germline-derived CDR1 and CDR2 are LNHDA and SQIVND (reference sequence). The clonotype was recovered from a middle-aged woman who had recovered from COVID-19. Source material: peripheral blood. The rearrangement joins TRBV19 to TRBJ2-7, with 7 bases that match TRBD1. The CDR3 loop reads CASSIAATGYYEQYF. The CDR3 DNA is TGTGCCAGTAGTATAGCAGCGACAGGGTACTACGAGCAGTACTTC.